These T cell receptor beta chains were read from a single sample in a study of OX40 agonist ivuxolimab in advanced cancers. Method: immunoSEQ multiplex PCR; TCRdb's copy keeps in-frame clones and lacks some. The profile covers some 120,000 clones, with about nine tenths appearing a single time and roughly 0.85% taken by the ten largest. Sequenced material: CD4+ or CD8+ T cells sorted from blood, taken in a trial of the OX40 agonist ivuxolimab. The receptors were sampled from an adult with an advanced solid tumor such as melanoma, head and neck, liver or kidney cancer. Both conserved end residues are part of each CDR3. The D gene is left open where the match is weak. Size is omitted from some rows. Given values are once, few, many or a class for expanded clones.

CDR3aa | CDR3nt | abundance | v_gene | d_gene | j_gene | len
CASTNPTGTGGFHEQYF | TGTGCCAGTACAAATCCGACCGGGACAGGGGGCTTCCACGAGCAGTACTTC | - | TRBV19 | TRBD1 | TRBJ2-7 | 17
CASIKEGQSYEQYF | TGTGCCAGCATCAAAGAGGGACAGTCCTACGAGCAGTACTTC | - | TRBV7-9 | TRBD1 | TRBJ2-7 | 14
CASSPRQTDAYTF | TGTGCCAGCTCACCGAGGCAGACGGATGCCTACACCTTC | - | TRBV18 | - | TRBJ1-2 | 13
CAISRGTGGSYNEQFF | TGTGCCATCAGTAGGGGGACAGGGGGCTCCTACAATGAGCAGTTCTTC | - | TRBV10-3 | TRBD1 | TRBJ2-1 | 16
CASSQDPGEEQFF | TGCGCCAGCAGCCAAGATCCGGGAGAGGAGCAGTTCTTC | - | TRBV4-1 | - | TRBJ2-1 | 13
CASSYRGGEAFF | TGTGCCAGCAGTTACAGGGGGGGCGAAGCTTTCTTT | - | TRBV6-5 | - | TRBJ1-1 | 12
CASSSRDSNEQFF | TGTGCCAGCAGCTCCCGGGACTCGAATGAGCAGTTCTTC | - | TRBV11-2 | - | TRBJ2-1 | 13
CASSPALLADTGELFF | TGCGCCAGCAGCCCCGCACTGCTAGCGGACACCGGGGAGCTGTTTTTT | - | TRBV4-3 | TRBD2 | TRBJ2-2 | 16
CASSSWDRANTEAFF | TGTGCCAGCAGCTCCTGGGACAGGGCGAACACTGAAGCTTTCTTT | - | TRBV5-6 | TRBD1 | TRBJ1-1 | 15
CASSPGLAASYEQYF | TGTGCCAGCAGCCCAGGACTAGCGGCCAGCTACGAGCAGTACTTC | - | TRBV7-3 | TRBD2 | TRBJ2-7 | 15
CASSLTDGTVYGYTF | TGTGCCAGCAGTTTAACAGACGGGACAGTCTATGGCTACACCTTC | once | TRBV28 | TRBD1 | TRBJ1-2 | 15
CASSLIPPKLAAYEQYF | TGCGCCAGCAGCTTAATTCCCCCCAAACTAGCTGCTTACGAGCAGTACTTC | - | TRBV5-1 | - | TRBJ2-7 | 17
CASSNGQESGYTF | TGTGCCAGCTCAAACGGACAGGAGAGCGGCTACACCTTC | - | TRBV18 | TRBD1 | TRBJ1-2 | 13
CASIPGHRVETQYF | TGCGCCAGCATCCCGGGACATAGGGTGGAGACCCAGTACTTC | - | TRBV10-1 | - | TRBJ2-5 | 14
CASSVAPAAYEQYF | TGTGCCAGCAGCGTAGCCCCCGCAGCCTACGAGCAGTACTTC | - | TRBV9 | - | TRBJ2-7 | 14
CARVGQQETQYF | TGCGCCAGAGTGGGACAGCAAGAGACCCAGTACTTC | - | TRBV10-1 | TRBD1 | TRBJ2-5 | 12
CACAGTGRGNYGYTF | TGTGCCTGTGCCGGGACAGGGCGCGGAAACTATGGCTACACCTTC | - | TRBV30 | TRBD1 | TRBJ1-2 | 15